The 21 T cell receptor beta chains below were found in one sample sequenced in a study of T cell repertoires in cytomegalovirus infection. No antigen has been identified for these receptors. TCRdb processed the reads anew with MiXCR; each CDR3 protein has one entry. The table records around 500,000 distinct CDR3 sequences, approximately 46% of them present only once. The sample was cultured PBMCs, taken from culture after CMV antigen stimulation. The source of these receptors is a human donor in good health (CMV status not recorded). Some clones in this sample may be carry-over from other donors' samples.

This clonotype was observed a handful of times. The V call is TRBV6-5, the J call TRBJ2-5; D perhaps matches TRBD1 (6 bases). V was trimmed by 2 bases and J by 7 bases, leaving 8 bases between them. The CDR3 sequence is 12 residues long. CDR1 is MNHEY and CDR2 is SVGAGI in the germline V gene. The CDR3 coding sequence is TGTGCCAGCAGTTACCCCAGGGGGACCCAGTACTTC. This translates into CASSYPRGTQYF.

This chain links TRBV11-2 with TRBJ1-4; D ambiguous. This CDR3 spans 12 amino acids. Germline CDR1 reads SGHAT; CDR2 reads FQNNGV. Trimming cost V 1 base and J 6 bases, with 3 bases left between them. CDR3 region: CASSLADEKLFF. DNA of the CDR3: TGTGCCAGCAGCTTAGCTGATGAAAAACTGTTTTTT. The full variable domain, its missing parts supplied by reference TRBV11-2 and TRBJ1-4, is EAGVAQSPRYKIIEKRQSVAFWCNPISGHATLYWYQQILGQGPKLLIQFQNNGVVDDSQLPKDRFSAERLKGVDSTLKIQPAKLEDSAVYLCASSLADEKLFFGSGTQLSVL.

This clonotype has just a few counts. V gene TRBV2 combines with J gene TRBJ2-3, with TRBD2 matching over 15 bases. The CDR3 covers 19 residues. V gave up 6 bases and J gave up 2 bases; unmatched junction bases: 12. From germline, CDR1 is SNHLY and CDR2 FYNNEI. CDR3 DNA: TGTGCCAGCAGCGGGACTAGCGGGAGGTCCTCTAAAGCCACAGATACGCAGTATTTT. Translated: CASSGTSGRSSKATDTQYF.

About this clonotype itself: An end of the junction does not agree with germline; a read error may underlie this. This sequence joins TRBV7-8 and TRBJ2-6; either TRBD1 or TRBD2 may fit D (5 bases each). This CDR3 spans 18 amino acids. Germline values: CDR1 SGHVS, CDR2 FQNEAQ. CDR3: CASSPQRGAISGANVLAF. The CDR3 bases are TGTGCCAGCAGCCCCCAGAGAGGGGCGATATCTGGGGCCAACGTCCTGGCTTTC.

The J gene is TRBJ2-3, the V gene TRBV19; D is possibly TRBD2 (5 bases). This CDR3 is 15 amino acids long. V lost 1 base, J lost 5 bases, and 13 bases lay in between. Germline lookup yields CDR1 LNHDA and CDR2 SQIVND (reference sequence). This CDR3 is CASSIARGPIDTQYF. In DNA, the CDR3 is TGTGCCAGTAGTATAGCCAGAGGGCCCATAGATACGCAGTATTTT.

This clonotype has just a few counts. The chain carries TRBV11-2 and TRBJ2-1; 10 nucleotides line up with TRBD2. CDR1 is SGHAT, CDR2 FQNNGV, per germline. Trimming at V came to 2 bases and at J to 9 bases, leaving 4 bases not matched to a gene. This CDR3 is built from 14 residues. Here the CDR3 reads CASSLLAGASEQFF. CDR3 nucleotide sequence: TGTGCCAGCAGCTTACTAGCGGGAGCGAGTGAGCAGTTCTTC.

CDR3 DNA sequence: TGTGCCAGCAGCCAAGAAGCCCAGGCCCTCGGAGTAGCGGGAGCCGAGGAGACCCAGTACTTC. Protein: CASSQEAQALGVAGAEETQYF. V usage is TRBV3-1 and J usage is TRBJ2-5; TRBD2 matches 9 bases. Germline loops: CDR1 LGHDT, CDR2 YNNKEL (reference sequence). With 0 bases clipped from V and 5 bases from J, the junction kept 22 bases outside the gene matches. This CDR3 is built from 21 residues.

J is TRBJ2-6 and V is TRBV7-8; D perhaps matches TRBD1 (5 bases). The CDR3 length is 16 residues. Germline CDR1 and CDR2: SGHVS and FQNEAQ. V was pared by 1 base and J by 4 bases, with 11 bases between. The CDR3 loop reads CASSLVPGHGANVLTF. For the CDR3, the DNA is TGTGCCAGCAGCTTAGTTCCAGGGCACGGGGCCAACGTCCTGACTTTC.

This clonotype was seen only a few times. V and J are TRBV7-2 and TRBJ2-5, with D possibly matching TRBD2 (5 bases). CDR1 SGHTA and CDR2 FQGNSA come from the germline V gene. The ends were cut back, 8 bases at V and 1 base at J, with 20 bases in the middle. The CDR3 length is 16 residues. The CDR3 DNA sequence: TGTGCCAGCTGCCCTGGGAGCCACCACCTCCAAGAGACCCAGTACTTC. It encodes CASCPGSHHLQETQYF.

This sequence joins TRBV7-2 and TRBJ1-4; the D is unclear. V was clipped by 5 bases and J by 8 bases, with 15 bases between them. The germline V gene encodes CDR1 SGHTA and CDR2 FQGNSA. CDR3 length: 14 residues. The CDR3 region has the DNA TGTGCCAGCAGCCCGGACCGCCAGGACGAAAAACTGTTTTTT. This codes for CASSPDRQDEKLFF.

The sample holds a few counts of this clonotype. V gene TRBV7-2 combines with J gene TRBJ2-3; D is unresolved. The CDR3 is 13 amino acids. V lost 5 bases and J lost 6, with 12 bases in between. Germline lookup yields CDR1 SGHTA and CDR2 FQGNSA. DNA of the CDR3: TGTGCCAGCAGCCCGAACCTCCAGGATACGCAGTATTTT. It encodes CASSPNLQDTQYF.

This clonotype has only a few counts. The chain couples TRBV18 to TRBJ1-1; TRBD1 matches 7 bases. The germline V gene encodes CDR1 KGHSH and CDR2 LQKENI. After removal of 6 bases from V and 2 bases from J, the junction contained 6 bases not matched to a gene. This CDR3 contains 14 residues. The DNA for the CDR3 is TGTGCCAGCTCTGTGGGACAGTCCAACACTGAAGCTTTCTTT. Translation gives CASSVGQSNTEAFF.

The rearrangement links TRBV7-6 to TRBJ2-3, with a possible D match to TRBD1 (6 bases). From germline, CDR1 is SGHVS and CDR2 FNYEAQ. The CDR3 length is 15 residues. V lost 5 bases to trimming and J lost 2 bases, with 14 bases between them. DNA of the CDR3: TGTGCCAGCAGCCGAAGAGGACAGTTCACAGATACGCAGTATTTT. Encoded protein: CASSRRGQFTDTQYF.

This clonotype was detected only a few times. The chain has TRBV12-3 or TRBV12-4 and TRBJ1-4, with no clear D. This CDR3 comprises 15 residues. The V end lost 5 bases, the J end lost 4 bases, and 14 bases lay between the germline ends. CDR3 DNA sequence: TGTGCCAGCAGTCCCCCCCGGACGAATAATGAAAAACTGTTTTTT. It translates to CASSPPRTNNEKLFF.

The J gene is TRBJ2-1, the V gene TRBV6-6; 8 bases are shared with TRBD2. Germline V gene lookup returns CDR1 MNHNY and CDR2 SVGAGI (reference sequence). The V gene end was trimmed by 0 bases and the J gene end by 16 bases; junction bases not matched to a gene: 5. This CDR3 is built from 12 residues. The CDR3 nucleotides read TGTGCCAGCAGTTACTCCTTCGCGGGAGGATTCTTC. This gives the protein CASSYSFAGGFF.

The chain employs TRBV5-1 and TRBJ1-1; D perhaps matches TRBD1 (5 bases). Germline V gives CDR1 SGHRS, CDR2 YFSETQ. The CDR3 has 14 residues. The V and J ends lost 4 bases and 1 base respectively, with 11 bases between them. CDR3: CASSPGPSNTEAFF. The CDR3 DNA sequence: TGCGCCAGCAGCCCGGGACCGTCGAACACTGAAGCTTTCTTT.

Of note for this clonotype: A read error is possible here, since a much larger clone lies one base away. This chain connects TRBV7-2 to TRBJ2-5; weak D call: TRBD2 (7 bases). The CDR3 has 14 amino acids. CDR1 and CDR2 from the germline V gene are SGHTA and FQGNSA. CDR3 residues: CASSLGGQGENQYF. In DNA form, the CDR3 reads TGTGCCAGCAGCTTGGGGGGGCAGGGAGAGAACCAGTACTTC.

The table lists this clonotype with a few counts. CDR3 sequence (DNA): TGCGCCAGCAGCTTGGTAGCCAGCGGGGGGGCCGCTGAGCAGTTCTTC. This encodes CASSLVASGGAAEQFF. The J gene is TRBJ2-1, the V gene TRBV5-1, with 10 positions matching TRBD2. V was clipped by 0 bases and J by 9 bases; unmatched bases: 9. Germline assignment: CDR1 SGHRS and CDR2 YFSETQ. This CDR3 has 16 amino acids.

The chain employs TRBV6-6 and TRBJ2-3; D is unclear. V shed 1 base and J shed 0 bases, with 2 bases lying between them. The germline CDR1 and CDR2 sequences are MNHNY and SVGAGI (reference sequence). CDR3 size: 13 residues. The CDR3 loop reads CASSYYSTDTQYF. Written as DNA, the CDR3 is TGTGCCAGCAGTTACTATAGCACAGATACGCAGTATTTT.

The chain uses TRBV12-3 or TRBV12-4 and TRBJ2-3; D might be TRBD2 (7 bases). V lost 7 bases and J lost 5, with 16 bases in between. The CDR3 has 14 residues. The chain's CDR3 is CASNIGGPIDTQYF. CDR3 bases: TGTGCCAGCAATATCGGGGGGCCTATAGATACGCAGTATTTT.

V gene TRBV20-1 combines with J gene TRBJ2-3; D is unclear. Trimming pared 0 bases from V and 6 bases from J, leaving 10 bases between. The CDR3 length is 13 residues. CDR1 and CDR2 (germline): DFQATT, SNEGSKA (reference sequence). CDR3 sequence: CSARDWPHDTQYF. The CDR3 nucleotides read TGCAGTGCTAGAGATTGGCCTCACGATACGCAGTATTTT.